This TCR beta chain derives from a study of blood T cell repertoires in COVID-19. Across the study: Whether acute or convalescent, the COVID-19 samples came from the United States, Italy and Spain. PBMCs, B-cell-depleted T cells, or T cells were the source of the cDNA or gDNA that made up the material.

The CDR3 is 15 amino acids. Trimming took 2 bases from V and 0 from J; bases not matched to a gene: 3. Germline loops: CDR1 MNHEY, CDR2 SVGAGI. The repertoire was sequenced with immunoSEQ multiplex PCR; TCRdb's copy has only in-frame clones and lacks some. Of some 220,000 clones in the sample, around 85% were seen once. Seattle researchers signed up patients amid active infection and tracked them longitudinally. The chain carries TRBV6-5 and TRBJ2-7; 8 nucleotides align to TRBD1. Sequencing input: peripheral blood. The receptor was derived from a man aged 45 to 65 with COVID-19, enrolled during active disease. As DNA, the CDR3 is TGTGCCAGCAGTTACCAGGGGGCGAGCTCCTACGAGCAGTACTTC. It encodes CASSYQGASSYEQYF.